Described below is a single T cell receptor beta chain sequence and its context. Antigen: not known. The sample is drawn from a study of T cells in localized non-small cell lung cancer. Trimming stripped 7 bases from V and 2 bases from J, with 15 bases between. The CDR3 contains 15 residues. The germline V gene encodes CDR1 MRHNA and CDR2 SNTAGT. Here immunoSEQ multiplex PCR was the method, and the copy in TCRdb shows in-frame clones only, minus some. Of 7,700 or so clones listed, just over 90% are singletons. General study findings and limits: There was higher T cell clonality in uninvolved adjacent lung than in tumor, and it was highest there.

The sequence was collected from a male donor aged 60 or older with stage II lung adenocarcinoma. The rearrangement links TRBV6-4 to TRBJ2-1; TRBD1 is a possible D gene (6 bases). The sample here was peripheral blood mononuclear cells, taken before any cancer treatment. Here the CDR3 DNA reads TGTGCCAGCACTTGGGACACTTCAACCTACAATGAGCAGTTCTTC. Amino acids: CASTWDTSTYNEQFF.